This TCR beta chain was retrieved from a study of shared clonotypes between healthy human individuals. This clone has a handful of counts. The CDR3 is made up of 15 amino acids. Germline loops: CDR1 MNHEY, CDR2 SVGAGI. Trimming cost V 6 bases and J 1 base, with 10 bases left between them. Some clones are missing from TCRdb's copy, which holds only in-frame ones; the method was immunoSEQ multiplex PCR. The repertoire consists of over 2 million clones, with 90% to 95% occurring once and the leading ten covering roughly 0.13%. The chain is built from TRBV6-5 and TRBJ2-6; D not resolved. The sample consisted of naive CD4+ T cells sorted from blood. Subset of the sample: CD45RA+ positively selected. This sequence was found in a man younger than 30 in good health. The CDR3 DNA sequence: TGTGCCAGCAGCCGGCGAGGTTCTGGGGCCAACGTCCTGACTTTC. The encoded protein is CASSRRGSGANVLTF.